The 19 T cell receptor beta chains in this list originate from one sample, sequenced in a study of cytomegalovirus exposure and HLA in healthy donors. With 60 Vbeta and 13 Jbeta primers, the PCR was carried out. Measured with immunoSEQ multiplex PCR; TCRdb has only the in-frame clones, and not every one. The table records approximately 100,000 clones, about 80% of them present only once. The specimen was PBMCs. The receptor source for this set is a female donor in good health and CMV-seropositive.

The V call is TRBV5-4, the J call TRBJ1-1, with unresolved D. Germline V gives CDR1 SGHNT, CDR2 YYREEE (reference sequence). The germline V and J ends were trimmed by 4 bases and 2 bases, with 9 bases remaining between them. The CDR3 totals 13 residues. Here the CDR3 reads CASSPEGNTEAFF. CDR3 bases: TGTGCCAGCAGCCCCGAGGGTAACACTGAAGCTTTCTTT.

The rearrangement links TRBV19 to TRBJ2-7; 9 positions agree with TRBD1. Germline CDR1 reads LNHDA; CDR2 reads SQIVND (reference sequence). This CDR3 comprises 15 residues. Unmatched junction bases numbered 7, after V lost 5 bases and J lost 2 bases. The CDR3 protein is CASSPRDRATYEQYF. The CDR3 DNA reads TGTGCCAGTAGTCCCCGGGACAGGGCTACCTACGAGCAGTACTTC.

The chain carries TRBV7-9 and TRBJ2-3, with TRBD2 identical over 8 bases. Germline V gene data show CDR1 as SEHNR and CDR2 as FQNEAQ (reference sequence). Trimming removed 0 bases from V and 4 bases from J; junction bases left unmatched: 3. The CDR3 sequence is 15 residues long. The CDR3 reads CASSLAGLDSDTQYF. The CDR3 bases are TGTGCCAGCAGCTTAGCGGGACTAGATTCAGATACGCAGTATTTT. Using reference TRBV7-9 and TRBJ2-3 for the parts outside the CDR3, the full variable domain is DTGVSQNPRHKITKRGQNVTFRCDPISEHNRLYWYRQTLGQGPEFLTYFQNEAQLEKSRLLSDRFSAERPKGSFSTLEIQRTEQGDSAMYLCASSLAGLDSDTQYFGPGTRLTVL.

This chain connects TRBV28 to TRBJ2-4; TRBD2 matches 12 bases. V gave up 10 bases and J gave up 12 bases; unmatched junction bases: 13. CDR3 size: 14 residues. Germline loops: CDR1 MDHEN, CDR2 SYDVKM. CDR3 residues: CATLAGGSVGSQYF. CDR3 DNA sequence: TGTGCCACCCTAGCGGGAGGGAGCGTGGGCAGTCAGTACTTC. Full variable domain (remainder filled in from reference TRBV28 and TRBJ2-4): DVKVTQSSRYLVKRTGEKVFLECVQDMDHENMFWYRQDPGLGLRLIYFSYDVKMKEKGDIPEGYSVSREKKERFSLILESASTNQTSMYLCATLAGGSVGSQYFGAGTRLSVL.

This chain joins TRBV19 and TRBJ1-5, with 8 bases matching TRBD1. Germline CDR1 and CDR2: LNHDA and SQIVND (reference sequence). Unmatched junction bases numbered 9, after V lost 6 bases and J lost 5 bases. The CDR3 is made up of 15 amino acids. CDR3 nucleotide sequence: TGTGCCAGTAGCAAACAGGGGGGGTCGGATCAGCCCCAGCATTTT. Amino acid sequence: CASSKQGGSDQPQHF.

This chain joins TRBV5-1 and TRBJ1-1, with TRBD1 as a possible D gene (5 bases). The ends were cut back, 3 bases at V and 0 bases at J, with 12 bases in the middle. Germline CDR1 is SGHRS and CDR2 is YFSETQ. The CDR3 contains 15 residues. The CDR3 here is CASSSRTDMNTEAFF. The CDR3 nucleotides are TGCGCCAGCAGCTCCAGGACGGACATGAACACTGAAGCTTTCTTT.

The rearrangement links TRBV20-1 to TRBJ1-1, with a possible D match to TRBD1 (5 bases). The germline V and J ends were trimmed by 3 bases and 11 bases, with 13 bases remaining between them. This CDR3 is 11 amino acids long. Germline V CDR1 and CDR2: DFQATT, SNEGSKA (reference sequence). Written as DNA, the CDR3 is TGCAGTGCTAGGGACATTCCACATGCTTTCTTT. Translated, it gives CSARDIPHAFF.

V usage is TRBV7-9 and J usage is TRBJ2-1; 11 positions match TRBD1. This CDR3 region has 16 residues. Germline CDR1 and CDR2: SEHNR and FQNEAQ (reference sequence). J gave up 5 bases and V 2 bases, and 5 bases lay outside the gene matches. The DNA of the CDR3 is TGTGCCAGCAGCTTAACGAGGGACAGGGGGAACAATGAGCAGTTCTTC. It encodes CASSLTRDRGNNEQFF.

This chain connects TRBV4-2 to TRBJ2-1, with TRBD2 identical over 13 bases. This CDR3 has 19 residues. After removal of 4 bases from V and 0 bases from J, the junction contained 9 bases not matched to a gene. The germline CDR1 and CDR2 sequences are LGHNA and YNFKEQ. CDR3 DNA: TGTGCCAGCAGCCCCCGGGGACTAGCGGGGCCAAGCTCCTACAATGAGCAGTTCTTC. This codes for CASSPRGLAGPSSYNEQFF.

This clone is a singleton in its sample. The chain recombines TRBV7-8 with TRBJ2-7; D call uncertain. Trimming removed 4 bases from V and 3 bases from J, with 7 bases in between. This CDR3 has 12 residues. Per germline, CDR1 SGHVS and CDR2 FQNEAQ. CDR3 amino acids: CASSYSGYEQYF. The DNA for the CDR3 is TGTGCCAGCAGCTACTCTGGCTACGAGCAGTACTTC.

In DNA, the CDR3 is TGTGCCAGCAGTTCCCGGACAGGCCCCGGGTGGGAAAAACTGTTTTTT. This translates into CASSSRTGPGWEKLFF. V and J are TRBV6-5 and TRBJ1-4; 7 bases map to TRBD1. Trimming took 4 bases from V and 8 from J; bases not matched to a gene: 13. Germline CDR1 MNHEY, CDR2 SVGAGI. The CDR3 contains 16 residues.

The chain joins TRBV5-1 to TRBJ2-5; 12 bases align to TRBD2. The V gene end was trimmed by 1 base and the J gene end by 3 bases; junction bases not matched to a gene: 10. Germline lookup yields CDR1 SGHRS and CDR2 YFSETQ. CDR3 length: 18 residues. The CDR3 reads CASSLSLAGGPGEETQYF. The CDR3 region has the DNA TGCGCCAGCAGCTTGAGTCTAGCGGGAGGGCCTGGGGAAGAGACCCAGTACTTC.

This clone was detected only once. Here the CDR3 DNA reads TGCGCCAGCAGCTTGGGGGACATAACAGATACGCAGTATTTT. This gives the protein CASSLGDITDTQYF. V usage is TRBV5-1 and J usage is TRBJ2-3; D is perhaps TRBD1 (6 bases). Trimming stripped 0 bases from V and 3 bases from J, with 8 bases between. Germline lookup yields CDR1 SGHRS and CDR2 YFSETQ. The CDR3 is 14 amino acids. The whole variable domain, remainder taken from reference TRBV5-1 and TRBJ2-3, is KAGVTQTPRYLIKTRGQQVTLSCSPISGHRSVSWYQQTPGQGLQFLFEYFSETQRNKGNFPGRFSGRQFSNSRSEMNVSTLELGDSALYLCASSLGDITDTQYFGPGTRLTVL.

The rearrangement uses TRBV10-1 and TRBJ2-1; tentative D call: TRBD2 (6 bases). The CDR3 contains 13 residues. Trimming left V 3 bases short and J 9 bases short, with 12 bases between. Germline V gene data show CDR1 as WNHNN and CDR2 as SYGVQD (reference sequence). As DNA, the CDR3 is TGCGCCAGCAGTGAACCCCCCGGGAGTGAGCAGTTCTTC. Protein: CASSEPPGSEQFF.

The genes are TRBV5-4 and TRBJ2-3, with D possibly TRBD2 on 6 matching bases. Germline CDR1 reads SGHNT; CDR2 reads YYREEE (reference sequence). V was trimmed by 4 bases and J by 2 bases, leaving 17 bases between them. The CDR3 extends over 16 amino acids. CDR3 protein: CASSPSTSPDTDTQYF. CDR3 nucleotides: TGTGCCAGCAGCCCTTCAACTAGCCCCGACACAGATACGCAGTATTTT.

This clone was recorded a few times. The V call is TRBV7-8, the J call TRBJ1-5, with D unclear. The V end lost 2 bases, the J end lost 2 bases, and 4 bases lay between the germline ends. This CDR3 comprises 13 residues. In germline, CDR1 is SGHVS, CDR2 FQNEAQ. The CDR3 region is CASSLQGNQPQHF. The CDR3 DNA is TGTGCCAGCAGCTTACAGGGCAATCAGCCCCAGCATTTT.

The chain has TRBV6-1 and TRBJ2-3; 9 positions agree with TRBD1. V gave up 7 bases and J gave up 4 bases; unmatched junction bases: 6. The CDR3 is 14 amino acids. CDR1 is MNHNS, CDR2 SASEGT, per germline. The CDR3 DNA sequence: TGTGCCAGCACCTTGGGACAGGGCCCAGATACGCAGTATTTT. Translation: CASTLGQGPDTQYF.

V gene TRBV7-2 combines with J gene TRBJ2-3, with 12 bases matching TRBD2. The CDR3 extends over 17 amino acids. The J segment lost 5 bases and the V segment lost 5 bases, leaving 11 bases of the junction unmatched. Germline CDR1 reads SGHTA; CDR2 reads FQGNSA. The CDR3 reads CASSTLARLAGEDTQYF. CDR3 DNA: TGTGCCAGCAGCACATTGGCCCGACTAGCGGGGGAAGATACGCAGTATTTT.

As regards this clone: Other DNA sequences in the sample encode the same CDR3. The chain couples TRBV6-1 to TRBJ1-3; 7 nucleotides align to TRBD1. In germline, CDR1 is MNHNS, CDR2 SASEGT. V was clipped by 5 bases and J by 1 base; unmatched bases: 5. CDR3 length: 15 residues. This CDR3 is CASSPTGDSGNTIYF. CDR3 DNA sequence: TGTGCCAGCAGTCCCACAGGGGATTCTGGAAACACCATATATTTT.